The TCR beta chain under discussion was sequenced for a study of shared clonotypes between healthy human individuals. Study-wide results and limits: Naive subsets generally exceeded memory subsets in estimated richness.

Germline loops: CDR1 SQVTM, CDR2 ANQGSEA. Germline trimming cut 6 bases from V and 7 bases from J; bases unmatched to any gene: 6. The CDR3 extends over 12 amino acids. About this clone itself: Its antigen is as yet unknown. This sample includes further DNA sequences coding for the same CDR3.

This table comes from immunoSEQ multiplex PCR, and its TCRdb copy is limited to in-frame clones, with some not included. The repertoire holds approximately 1,500,000 clones, with about 96% as singletons. Sequenced sample: naive CD4+ T cells sorted from blood. Subset specified: CD45RA+ positively selected. The chain is built from TRBV29-1 and TRBJ2-7; 10 bases are shared with TRBD1. The TCR comes from a man aged 25 to 45 in good health. The CDR3 region is CSVRQGAGEQYF. In DNA form, the CDR3 reads TGCAGCGTACGACAGGGGGCAGGGGAGCAGTACTTC.